This T cell receptor (beta chain) is drawn from a study of blood T cell repertoires in COVID-19. V lost 6 bases to trimming and J lost 7 bases; unmatched junction nucleotides: 6. Looked up from germline, CDR1 is LGHDT and CDR2 is YNNKEL (reference sequence). The CDR3 length is 13 residues. The data were produced by immunoSEQ multiplex PCR, yet TCRdb's version contains in-frame clones alone and is incomplete. The profile covers some 300,000 clones, with around 92% appearing a single time and approximately 2% taken by the ten largest. Followed longitudinally, the Seattle patients had been enrolled during active infection.

The chain links TRBV3-1 (or the pseudogene TRBV3-2) to TRBJ1-2; 9 bases are shared with TRBD1. Sequencing was performed on peripheral blood. The sequence was collected from a woman aged 25 to 39 with COVID-19, enrolled during active disease. CDR3 sequence reads: CASSPGTGLGYTF. CDR3 DNA sequence: TGTGCCAGCAGTCCCGGGACAGGGCTTGGCTACACCTTC.